A single sample gave rise to the 20 T cell receptor beta chains below, sequenced in a study of blood T cell repertoires in COVID-19. Sequencing used immunoSEQ multiplex PCR; TCRdb keeps in-frame clones, though not all of them. The repertoire holds about 360,000 clones, with approximately 87% as singletons. The sample taken for sequencing was PBMCs or T cells enriched from blood (not recorded which). These receptors were obtained from a man aged 40-50 years in a cohort exposed to, infected with or recovered from COVID-19 (not recorded which).

This clone was detected only once. An end of the junction differs from the germline gene, which may be a read error. The chain recombines TRBV29-1 with TRBJ1-2, with 11 nucleotides matching TRBD1. The germline gives CDR1 SQVTM, CDR2 ANQGSEA. The CDR3 consists of 15 residues. CDR3 in amino acids: CSVEDPGQGAYGYTF. The CDR3 region has the DNA TGCAGCGTCGAAGATCCTGGACAGGGGGCCTATGGCTACACCTTC.

CDR3 coding DNA: TGTGCCAGCAGCCGTAGACAGGACGAGAACACTGAAGCTTTCTTT. It specifies CASSRRQDENTEAFF. The genes are TRBV7-9 and TRBJ1-1; tentative D call: TRBD1 (6 bases). This CDR3 comprises 15 residues. Germline assignment: CDR1 SEHNR and CDR2 FQNEAQ (reference sequence). Trimming stripped 5 bases from V and 1 base from J, with 14 bases between.

V and J are TRBV28 and TRBJ2-1; D remains ambiguous. Germline-derived CDR1 and CDR2 are MDHEN and SYDVKM. Between the trimmed V and J ends, which lost 5 bases and 0 bases, there was a span of 8 bases. This CDR3 has 14 amino acids. CDR3 nucleotide sequence: TGTGCCAGCAGTAGATCCGGCTCCTACAATGAGCAGTTCTTC. Amino acids: CASSRSGSYNEQFF.

The J gene is TRBJ1-4, the V gene TRBV2, with 7 bases identical to TRBD1. Germline loops: CDR1 SNHLY, CDR2 FYNNEI. J lost 8 bases, V lost 0 bases, and 6 bases had no gene match. The CDR3 is 15 residues long. CDR3 in amino acids: CASSEATGRREKLFF. In nucleotides, the CDR3 is TGTGCCAGCAGTGAAGCGACAGGGCGAAGGGAAAAACTGTTTTTT.

The chain is built from TRBV19 and TRBJ1-6; D unresolved. CDR3 length: 13 residues. V dropped 6 bases and J dropped 10 bases, with 13 bases sitting between them. Germline CDR1 is LNHDA and CDR2 is SQIVND (reference sequence). The CDR3 region has the DNA TGTGCCAGTAGCCCCAGGTCTGAATCACCCCTCCACTTT. Amino acids: CASSPRSESPLHF.

This chain connects TRBV7-8 to TRBJ1-1; D gene ambiguous. This CDR3 spans 14 amino acids. Looked up from germline, CDR1 is SGHVS and CDR2 is FQNEAQ. The V and J ends lost 1 base and 0 bases respectively, with 6 bases between them. The CDR3 protein is CASSLVALNTEAFF. Written as DNA, the CDR3 is TGTGCCAGCAGCTTAGTGGCACTGAACACTGAAGCTTTCTTT.

The CDR3 sequence is CASSLGQGKGYNEQFF. The CDR3 DNA sequence: TGTGCCAGCAGCTTAGGACAGGGGAAGGGTTACAATGAGCAGTTCTTC. The V call is TRBV7-8, the J call TRBJ2-1, with 8 bases fitting TRBD1. The trim removed 1 base at V and 4 bases at J, leaving 6 bases unmatched. CDR3 length: 16 residues. Germline V gene data show CDR1 as SGHVS and CDR2 as FQNEAQ.

The chain joins TRBV7-9 to TRBJ1-6, with 8 bases that match TRBD1. This CDR3 contains 16 residues. J lost 8 bases, V lost 8 bases, and 14 bases had no gene match. CDR1 is SEHNR, CDR2 FQNEAQ, per germline (reference sequence). CDR3: CASGHYGTGLYSPLHF. DNA of the CDR3: TGTGCCAGCGGTCACTACGGGACAGGACTTTATTCACCCCTCCACTTT.

This chain joins TRBV2 and TRBJ1-3; D remains unclear. V was clipped by 2 bases and J by 0 bases, with 11 bases between them. The CDR3 is 16 residues long. Germline V lookup: CDR1 SNHLY, CDR2 FYNNEI. CDR3 DNA: TGTGCCAGCAGTGAATGGCCACCGAACTCTGGAAACACCATATATTTT. It specifies CASSEWPPNSGNTIYF.

The chain carries TRBV6-2 or TRBV6-3 and TRBJ1-5; possibly TRBD1 for D (6 bases). Germline V gene lookup returns CDR1 MNHEY and CDR2 SVGEGT. The germline V and J ends were trimmed by 2 bases and 6 bases, with 14 bases remaining between them. The CDR3 spans 15 residues. The CDR3 DNA follows: TGTGCCAGCAGTTACGGGGGGGCGGGGGCTCAGCCCCAGCATTTT. It translates to CASSYGGAGAQPQHF.

This clone has a single count. The V gene is TRBV30, the J gene TRBJ2-4; 8 bases map to TRBD1. Germline V gene lookup returns CDR1 GTSNPN and CDR2 SVGIG (reference sequence). The CDR3 is 18 residues long. V shed 0 bases, J shed 0 bases, and the junction held 10 bases outside the gene matches. The CDR3 sequence is CAWSVGTGPLAAKNIQYF. The CDR3 bases are TGTGCCTGGAGTGTGGGGACAGGACCTCTAGCAGCCAAAAACATTCAGTACTTC.

The genes are TRBV3-1 (or the pseudogene TRBV3-2) and TRBJ1-3; possibly TRBD1 for D (6 bases). The CDR3 contains 15 residues. Germline V gene lookup returns CDR1 LGHDT and CDR2 YNNKEL (reference sequence). With 4 bases removed from V and 7 bases from J, the gap between germline ends came to 17 bases. CDR3 DNA: TGTGCCAGCAGCCCCCGTGGGGGCCTAGGGAACACCATATATTTT. Protein product: CASSPRGGLGNTIYF.

The chain couples TRBV30 to TRBJ2-2, with D possibly TRBD1 on 6 matching bases. Germline CDR1 GTSNPN, CDR2 SVGIG (reference sequence). The CDR3 contains 15 residues. The V end lost 1 base, the J end lost 6 bases, and 15 bases lay between the germline ends. CDR3 sequence reads: CAWSGSAGAAGELFF. Here the CDR3 DNA reads TGTGCCTGGAGTGGTTCCGCAGGGGCCGCCGGGGAGCTGTTTTTT.

The gene calls are TRBV7-9 and TRBJ1-1, with TRBD1 matching over 9 bases. The junction had 7 bases not matched to a gene; V was cut back by 6 bases and J by 5 bases. The CDR3 spans 14 residues. Per germline, CDR1 SEHNR and CDR2 FQNEAQ (reference sequence). CDR3 in amino acids: CASRRTGTGTEAFF. In nucleotides, the CDR3 is TGTGCCAGCAGACGAACCGGGACAGGGACTGAAGCTTTCTTT.

In DNA form, the CDR3 reads TGTGCCACCAGTGAAGCTAGCGACTCCTACAATGAGCAGTTCTTC. It translates to CATSEASDSYNEQFF. The chain employs TRBV24-1 and TRBJ2-1; maybe TRBD2 (6 bases). From germline, CDR1 is KGHDR and CDR2 SFDVKD. This CDR3 has 15 amino acids. The V gene lost 4 bases and the J gene lost 0 bases, with 9 bases spanning the gap.

The J gene is TRBJ2-1, the V gene TRBV5-4, with D possibly TRBD2 on 6 matching bases. The CDR3 contains 15 residues. The ends were cut back, 4 bases at V and 8 bases at J, with 19 bases in the middle. CDR1 and CDR2 (germline): SGHNT, YYREEE (reference sequence). The CDR3 nucleotides read TGTGCCAGCAGCACCACGGGAGTAGGGGCCGATGAGCAGTTCTTC. Residues: CASSTTGVGADEQFF.

CDR3 DNA sequence: TGTGCTAGTGGTTTAAACCTTCGGGGCACTGAAGCTTTCTTT. It specifies CASGLNLRGTEAFF. The chain uses TRBV12-5 and TRBJ1-1; unclear D gene. CDR3 size: 14 residues. The germline V and J ends were trimmed by 3 bases and 4 bases, with 12 bases remaining between them. From germline, CDR1 is LGHNT and CDR2 FRNRAP.

This chain uses TRBV10-2 with TRBJ2-3; D is possibly TRBD1 (5 bases). Germline values: CDR1 WSHSY, CDR2 SAAADI. This CDR3 has 13 amino acids. The V end lost 5 bases, the J end lost 8 bases, and 14 bases lay between the germline ends. The CDR3 nucleotides read TGCGCCAGCAGTACAGGCCAGACTGGTACGCAGTATTTT. It translates to CASSTGQTGTQYF.

The genes are TRBV9 and TRBJ2-5, with a tentative D call TRBD2 (5 bases). The ends were cut back, 0 bases at V and 0 bases at J, with 9 bases in the middle. The CDR3 consists of 15 residues. CDR1 is SGDLS and CDR2 is YYNGEE in the germline V gene. The chain's CDR3 is CASSVGLRDQETQYF. DNA of the CDR3: TGTGCCAGCAGCGTAGGATTGCGGGACCAAGAGACCCAGTACTTC.

The rearrangement joins TRBV28 to TRBJ2-2; 10 bases fit TRBD1. Trimming removed 5 bases from V and 4 bases from J; junction bases left unmatched: 10. Germline V gene lookup returns CDR1 MDHEN and CDR2 SYDVKM. The CDR3 totals 17 residues. As DNA, the CDR3 is TGTGCCAGCAGTGGTGCCGGGACAGGGGACATCACCGGGGAGCTGTTTTTT. Translating gives CASSGAGTGDITGELFF.